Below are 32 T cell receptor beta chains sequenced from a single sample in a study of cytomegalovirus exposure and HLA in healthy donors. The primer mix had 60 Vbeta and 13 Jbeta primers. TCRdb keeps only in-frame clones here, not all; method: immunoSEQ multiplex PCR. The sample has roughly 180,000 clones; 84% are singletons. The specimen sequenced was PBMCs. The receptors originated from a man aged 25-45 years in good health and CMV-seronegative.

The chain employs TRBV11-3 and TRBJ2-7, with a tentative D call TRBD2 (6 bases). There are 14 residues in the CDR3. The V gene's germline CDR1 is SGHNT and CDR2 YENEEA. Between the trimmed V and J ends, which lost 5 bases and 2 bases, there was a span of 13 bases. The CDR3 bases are TGTGCCAGCAGCCCAGGGAGGTTCGCCTACGAGCAGTACTTC. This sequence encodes CASSPGRFAYEQYF.

The CDR3 spells CASSPREIKRGAIHNEQFF. The CDR3 DNA is TGTGCCAGCAGCCCCCGGGAGATAAAGCGGGGGGCTATTCACAATGAGCAGTTCTTC. This chain joins TRBV7-9 and TRBJ2-1, with 9 bases identical to TRBD2. V lost 5 bases to trimming and J lost 5 bases; unmatched junction nucleotides: 19. Looked up from germline, CDR1 is SEHNR and CDR2 is FQNEAQ (reference sequence). The length of the CDR3 is 19 residues. Filled out from reference TRBV7-9 and TRBJ2-1, the complete variable domain reads DTGVSQNPRHKITKRGQNVTFRCDPISEHNRLYWYRQTLGQGPEFLTYFQNEAQLEKSRLLSDRFSAERPKGSFSTLEIQRTEQGDSAMYLCASSPREIKRGAIHNEQFFGPGTRLTVL.

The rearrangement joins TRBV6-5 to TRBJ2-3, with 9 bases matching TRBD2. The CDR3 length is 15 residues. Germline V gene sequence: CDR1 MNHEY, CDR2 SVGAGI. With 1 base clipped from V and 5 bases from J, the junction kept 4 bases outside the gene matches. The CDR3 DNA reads TGTGCCAGCAGTTACTTGGCGGGAGGGATAGATACGCAGTATTTT. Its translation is CASSYLAGGIDTQYF.

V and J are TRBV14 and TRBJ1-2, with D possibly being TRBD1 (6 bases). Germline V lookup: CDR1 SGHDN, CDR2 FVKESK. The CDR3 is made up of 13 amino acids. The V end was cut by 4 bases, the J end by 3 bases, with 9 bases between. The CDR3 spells CASSPGHYYGYTF. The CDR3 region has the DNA TGTGCCAGCAGCCCGGGACATTACTATGGCTACACCTTC. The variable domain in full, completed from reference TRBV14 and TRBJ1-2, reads EAGVTQFPSHSVIEKGQTVTLRCDPISGHDNLYWYRRVMGKEIKFLLHFVKESKQDESGMPNNRFLAERTGGTYSTLKVQPAELEDSGVYFCASSPGHYYGYTFGSGTRLTVV.

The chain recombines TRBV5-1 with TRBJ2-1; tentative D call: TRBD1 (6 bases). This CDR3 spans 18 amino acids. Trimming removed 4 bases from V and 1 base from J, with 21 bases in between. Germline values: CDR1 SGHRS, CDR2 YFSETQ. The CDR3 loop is CASSVLQGIGNSYNEQFF. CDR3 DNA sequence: TGCGCCAGCAGCGTCCTACAGGGTATCGGCAATTCCTACAATGAGCAGTTCTTC.

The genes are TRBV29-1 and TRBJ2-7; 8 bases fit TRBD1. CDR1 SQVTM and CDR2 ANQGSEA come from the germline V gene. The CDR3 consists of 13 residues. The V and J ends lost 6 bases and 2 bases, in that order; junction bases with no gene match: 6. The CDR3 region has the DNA TGCAGCGTCCGGACAGGGAGTACCTACGAGCAGTACTTC. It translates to CSVRTGSTYEQYF.

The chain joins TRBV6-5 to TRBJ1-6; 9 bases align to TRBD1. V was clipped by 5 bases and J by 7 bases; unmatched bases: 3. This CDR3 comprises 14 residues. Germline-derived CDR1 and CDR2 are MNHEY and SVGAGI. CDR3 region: CASSPGQGNSPLHF. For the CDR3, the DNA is TGTGCCAGCAGTCCGGGACAGGGAAATTCACCCCTCCACTTT.

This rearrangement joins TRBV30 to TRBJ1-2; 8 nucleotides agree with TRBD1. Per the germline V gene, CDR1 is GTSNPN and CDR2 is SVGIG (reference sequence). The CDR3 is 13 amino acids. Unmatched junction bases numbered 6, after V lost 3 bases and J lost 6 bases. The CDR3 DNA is TGTGCCTGGAGGCCCCAGGGGGCCAATGGCTACACCTTC. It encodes CAWRPQGANGYTF.

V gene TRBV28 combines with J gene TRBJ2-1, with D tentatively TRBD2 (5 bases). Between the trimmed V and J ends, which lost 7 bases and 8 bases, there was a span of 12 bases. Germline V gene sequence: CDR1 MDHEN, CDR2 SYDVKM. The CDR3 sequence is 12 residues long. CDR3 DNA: TGTGCCAGCAATAGTCCGGGGTATGAGCAGTTCTTC. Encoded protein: CASNSPGYEQFF.

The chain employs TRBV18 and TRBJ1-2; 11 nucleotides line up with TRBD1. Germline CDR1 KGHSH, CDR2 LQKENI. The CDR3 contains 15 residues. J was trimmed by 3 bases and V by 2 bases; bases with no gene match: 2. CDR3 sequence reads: CASSPRTGGDYGYTF. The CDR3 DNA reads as TGTGCCAGCTCACCAAGGACAGGGGGCGACTATGGCTACACCTTC.

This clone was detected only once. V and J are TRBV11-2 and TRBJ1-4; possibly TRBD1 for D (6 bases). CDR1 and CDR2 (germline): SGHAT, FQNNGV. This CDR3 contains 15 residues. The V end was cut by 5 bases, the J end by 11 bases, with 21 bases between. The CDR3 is CASSPGQGLRGKLFF. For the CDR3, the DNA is TGTGCCAGCAGCCCAGGACAAGGTCTAAGGGGGAAACTGTTTTTT.

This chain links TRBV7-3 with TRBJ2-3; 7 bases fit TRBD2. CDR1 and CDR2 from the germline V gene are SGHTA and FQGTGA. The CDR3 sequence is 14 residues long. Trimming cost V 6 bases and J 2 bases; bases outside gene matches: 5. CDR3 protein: CASSSSGNTDTQYF. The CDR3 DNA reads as TGTGCCAGCAGTTCTAGCGGTAACACAGATACGCAGTATTTT.

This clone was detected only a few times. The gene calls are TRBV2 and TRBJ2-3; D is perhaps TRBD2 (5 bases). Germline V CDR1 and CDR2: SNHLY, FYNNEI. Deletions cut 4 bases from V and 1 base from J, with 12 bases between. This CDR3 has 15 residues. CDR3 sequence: CASSGPARGTDTQYF. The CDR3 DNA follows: TGTGCCAGCAGTGGGCCCGCGAGGGGCACAGATACGCAGTATTTT.

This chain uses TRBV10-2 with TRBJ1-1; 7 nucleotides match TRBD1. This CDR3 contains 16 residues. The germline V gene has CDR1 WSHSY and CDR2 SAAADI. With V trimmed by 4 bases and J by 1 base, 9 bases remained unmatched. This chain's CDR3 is CASSGGTVGRNTEAFF. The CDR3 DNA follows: TGCGCCAGCAGTGGCGGGACAGTCGGACGGAACACTGAAGCTTTCTTT.

CDR3 loop: CASRTSGTFTEAFF. CDR3 nucleotide sequence: TGTGCCAGTAGAACCTCCGGGACATTCACTGAAGCTTTCTTT. This chain joins TRBV19 and TRBJ1-1; D possibly corresponds to TRBD1 (6 bases). In germline, CDR1 is LNHDA, CDR2 SQIVND (reference sequence). CDR3 length: 14 residues. V lost 6 bases and J 4 bases, leaving 15 bases between the germline ends.

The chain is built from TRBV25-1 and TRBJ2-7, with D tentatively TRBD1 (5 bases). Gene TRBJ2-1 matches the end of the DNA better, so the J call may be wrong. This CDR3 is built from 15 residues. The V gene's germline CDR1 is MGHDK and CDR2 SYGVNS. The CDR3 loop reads CASSEYHQGYNEQFF. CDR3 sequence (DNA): TGTGCCAGCAGTGAATATCATCAGGGCTACAATGAGCAGTTCTTC.

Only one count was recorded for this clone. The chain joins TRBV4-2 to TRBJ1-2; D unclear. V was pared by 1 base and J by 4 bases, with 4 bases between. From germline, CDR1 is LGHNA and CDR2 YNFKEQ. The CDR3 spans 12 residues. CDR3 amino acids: CASSQASYGYTF. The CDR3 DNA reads TGTGCCAGCAGCCAAGCGAGCTATGGCTACACCTTC.

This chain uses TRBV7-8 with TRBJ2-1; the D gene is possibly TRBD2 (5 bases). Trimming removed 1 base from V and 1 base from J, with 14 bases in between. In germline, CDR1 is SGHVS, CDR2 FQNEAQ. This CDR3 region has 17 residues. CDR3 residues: CASSLETTLISYNEQFF. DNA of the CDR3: TGTGCCAGCAGCTTAGAGACTACCCTAATATCCTACAATGAGCAGTTCTTC.

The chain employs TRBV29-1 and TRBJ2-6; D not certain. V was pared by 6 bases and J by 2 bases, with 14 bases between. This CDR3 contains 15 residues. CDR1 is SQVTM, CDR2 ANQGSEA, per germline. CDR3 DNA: TGCAGCGTGGCCCAGGTCCCCACTGGGGCCAACGTCCTGACTTTC. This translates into CSVAQVPTGANVLTF.

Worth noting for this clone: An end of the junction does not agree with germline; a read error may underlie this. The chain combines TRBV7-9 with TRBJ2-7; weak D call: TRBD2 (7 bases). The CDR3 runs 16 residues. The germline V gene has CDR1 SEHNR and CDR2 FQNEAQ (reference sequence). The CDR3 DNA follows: TGTTCCAGCAGTCGAGCGGTGGGGGGGGCGTCGGACGAGCAGTACTTC. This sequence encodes CSSSRAVGGASDEQYF.

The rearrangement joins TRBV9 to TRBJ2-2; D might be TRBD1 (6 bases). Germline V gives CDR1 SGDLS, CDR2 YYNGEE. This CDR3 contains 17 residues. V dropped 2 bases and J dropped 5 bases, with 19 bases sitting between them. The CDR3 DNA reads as TGTGCCAGCAGCGTGGAAGGGACACCCCTGGGGACCGGGGAGCTGTTTTTT. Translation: CASSVEGTPLGTGELFF.

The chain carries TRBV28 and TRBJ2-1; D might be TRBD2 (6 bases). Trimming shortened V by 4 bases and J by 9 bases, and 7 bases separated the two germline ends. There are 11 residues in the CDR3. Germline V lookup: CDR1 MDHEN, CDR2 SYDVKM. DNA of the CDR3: TGTGCCAGCAGTTCGGAGGGTGAGCAGTTCTTC. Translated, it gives CASSSEGEQFF.

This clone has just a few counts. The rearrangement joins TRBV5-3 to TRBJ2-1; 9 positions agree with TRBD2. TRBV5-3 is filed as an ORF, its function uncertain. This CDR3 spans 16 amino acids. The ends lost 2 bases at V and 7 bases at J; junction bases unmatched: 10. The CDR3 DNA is TGTGCCAGAAGCTTCCGAATAGCGGGGGAAAAGAATGAGCAGTTCTTC. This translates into CARSFRIAGEKNEQFF.

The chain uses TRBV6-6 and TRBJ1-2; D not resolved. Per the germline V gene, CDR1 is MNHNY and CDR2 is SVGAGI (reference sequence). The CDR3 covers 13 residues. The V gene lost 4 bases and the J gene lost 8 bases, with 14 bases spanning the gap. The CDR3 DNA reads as TGTGCCAGCAGTTTGACGACAACGGGGGGCTACACCTTC. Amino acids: CASSLTTTGGYTF.

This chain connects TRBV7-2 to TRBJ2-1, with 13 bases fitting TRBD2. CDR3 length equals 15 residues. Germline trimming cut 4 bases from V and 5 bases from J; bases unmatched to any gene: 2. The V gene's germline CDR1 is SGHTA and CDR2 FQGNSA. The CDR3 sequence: CASSYGLAGDNEQFF. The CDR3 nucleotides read TGTGCCAGCAGCTATGGACTAGCGGGGGACAATGAGCAGTTCTTC.

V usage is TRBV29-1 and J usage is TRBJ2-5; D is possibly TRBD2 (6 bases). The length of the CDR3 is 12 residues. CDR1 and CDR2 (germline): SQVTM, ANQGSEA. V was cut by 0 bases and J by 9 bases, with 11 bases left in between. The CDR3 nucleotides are TGCAGCGTTGAAGATCCCGGGGAGGCCCAGTACTTC. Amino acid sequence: CSVEDPGEAQYF. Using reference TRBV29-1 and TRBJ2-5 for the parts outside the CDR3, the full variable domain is SAVISQKPSRDICQRGTSLTIQCQVDSQVTMMFWYRQQPGQSLTLIATANQGSEATYESGFVIDKFPISRPNLTFSTLTVSNMSPEDSSIYLCSVEDPGEAQYFGPGTRLLVL.

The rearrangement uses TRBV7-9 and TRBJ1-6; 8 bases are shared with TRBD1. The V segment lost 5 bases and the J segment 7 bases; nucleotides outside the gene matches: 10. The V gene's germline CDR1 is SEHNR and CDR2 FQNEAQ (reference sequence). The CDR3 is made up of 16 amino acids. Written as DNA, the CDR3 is TGTGCCAGCAGCCCGGACAGGGTGCCCTTAAATTCACCCCTCCACTTT. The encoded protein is CASSPDRVPLNSPLHF.

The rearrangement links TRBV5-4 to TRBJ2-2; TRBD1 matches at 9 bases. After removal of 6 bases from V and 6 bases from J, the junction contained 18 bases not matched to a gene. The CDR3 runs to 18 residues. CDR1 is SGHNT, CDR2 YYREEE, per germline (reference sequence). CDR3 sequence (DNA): TGTGCCAGCACCCCCGGGGTGGGACAGGGTCATGCCGCCGGGGAGCTGTTTTTT. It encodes CASTPGVGQGHAAGELFF.

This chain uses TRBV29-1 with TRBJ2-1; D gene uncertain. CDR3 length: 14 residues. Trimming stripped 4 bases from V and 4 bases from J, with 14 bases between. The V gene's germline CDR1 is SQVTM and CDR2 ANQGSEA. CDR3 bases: TGCAGCGTTGTGGTGAGAAAGGAGTACAATGAGCAGTTCTTC. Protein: CSVVVRKEYNEQFF.

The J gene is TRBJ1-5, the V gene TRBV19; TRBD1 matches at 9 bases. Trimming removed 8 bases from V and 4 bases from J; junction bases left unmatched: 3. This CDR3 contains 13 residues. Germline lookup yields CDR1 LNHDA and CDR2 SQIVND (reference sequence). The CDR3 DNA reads TGTGCCAGTCAGGACAGGGGAAATCAGCCCCAGCATTTT. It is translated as CASQDRGNQPQHF. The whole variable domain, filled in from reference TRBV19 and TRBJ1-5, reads DGGITQSPKYLFRKEGQNVTLSCEQNLNHDAMYWYRQDPGQGLRLIYYSQIVNDFQKGDIAEGYSVSREKKESFPLTVTSAQKNPTAFYLCASQDRGNQPQHFGDGTRLSIL.

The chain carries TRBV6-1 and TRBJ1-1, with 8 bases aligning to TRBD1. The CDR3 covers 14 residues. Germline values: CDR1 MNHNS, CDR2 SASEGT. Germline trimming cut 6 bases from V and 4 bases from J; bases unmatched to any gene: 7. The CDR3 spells CASRRTQGATEAFF. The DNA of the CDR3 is TGTGCCAGCAGGAGAACTCAGGGGGCCACTGAAGCTTTCTTT.

The chain's CDR3 is CASSTPDRALYGYTF. CDR3 coding DNA: TGTGCCAGCAGTACGCCGGACAGGGCCCTCTATGGCTACACCTTC. The V gene is TRBV28, the J gene TRBJ1-2; 8 bases are shared with TRBD1. Trimming took 5 bases from V and 4 from J; bases not matched to a gene: 9. CDR1 and CDR2 (germline): MDHEN, SYDVKM. The CDR3 runs to 15 residues.